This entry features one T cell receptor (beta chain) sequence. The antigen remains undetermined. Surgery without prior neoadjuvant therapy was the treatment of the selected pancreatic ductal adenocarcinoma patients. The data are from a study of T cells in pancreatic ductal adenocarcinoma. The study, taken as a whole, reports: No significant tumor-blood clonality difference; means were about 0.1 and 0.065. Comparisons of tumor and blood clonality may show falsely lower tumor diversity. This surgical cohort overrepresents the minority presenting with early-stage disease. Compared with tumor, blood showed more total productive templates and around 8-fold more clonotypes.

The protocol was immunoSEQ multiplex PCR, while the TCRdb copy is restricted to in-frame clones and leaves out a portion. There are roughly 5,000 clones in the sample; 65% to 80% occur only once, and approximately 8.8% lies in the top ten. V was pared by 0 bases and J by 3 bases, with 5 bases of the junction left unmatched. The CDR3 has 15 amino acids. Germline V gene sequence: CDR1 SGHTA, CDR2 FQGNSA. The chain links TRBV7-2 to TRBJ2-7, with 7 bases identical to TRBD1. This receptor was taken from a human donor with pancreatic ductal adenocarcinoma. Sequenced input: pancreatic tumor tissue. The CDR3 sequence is CASSLAGGQDYEQYF. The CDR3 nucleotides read TGTGCCAGCAGCTTAGCAGGGGGCCAAGACTACGAGCAGTACTTC.